This T cell receptor (beta chain) was profiled in a study of CD8+CD57+ T cells in acquired aplastic anemia. This clonotype was observed at least ten times. Genomic DNA was employed as the template in profiling TCR beta VDJ and CDR3. TCRdb re-called the reads through MiXCR, storing one row per CDR3 protein. Seen here are around 190,000 distinct CDR3 sequences, approximately 57% observed once, and the top ten hold about 29%. Trimming stripped 1 base from V and 4 bases from J, with 14 bases between. The CDR3 is made up of 15 amino acids. The germline V gene has CDR1 SNHLY and CDR2 FYNNEI. J is TRBJ2-7 and V is TRBV2; D might be TRBD1 or TRBD2, each matching 5 bases. The clonotype originates from a human donor in good health. Sequenced input: sorted CD4+, CD8+, or CD8+CD57+ T cells (not recorded which) from PBMCs. This CDR3 reads CASSEGQVGRYEQYF. DNA for the CDR3: TGTGCCAGCAGTGAAGGGCAGGTGGGACGTTACGAGCAGTACTTC.